This is a list of T cell receptor beta chains from one sample in a study of post-analysis software for immune sequencing data. TCRdb passed the PCR reads through MiXCR, listing each CDR3 protein once. This table has about 540,000 distinct CDR3 sequences, 34% appearing once. The sequencing input was blood. These receptors all stem from a girl younger than 18 with multiple sclerosis. CDR3s include the opening cysteine and the closing phenylalanine or tryptophan. The order of the fields is D gene, V gene, J gene, clone size, CDR3 DNA, CDR3 protein. The D gene is left open where the match is weak. Not every row has a clone size; where given, it reads once, few, many or a size class.

d_call: TRBD1; v_call: TRBV7-9; j_call: TRBJ2-4; clone_size: NA; cdr3_nt: TGTGCCAGCAGCCCATCCGGGACAGGGAGGTTAGCGGCCAAAAACATTCAGTACTTC; cdr3_aa: CASSPSGTGRLAAKNIQYF
d_call: TRBD2; v_call: TRBV20-1; j_call: TRBJ2-1; clone_size: few; cdr3_nt: TGCAGTGCTAGATCCAGGACTAGCGGGTTCCGATCCTACAATGAGCAGTTCTTC; cdr3_aa: CSARSRTSGFRSYNEQFF
d_call: NA; v_call: TRBV5-1; j_call: TRBJ2-1; clone_size: few; cdr3_nt: TGCGCCAGCAGCGTTCACAATGAGCAGTTCTTC; cdr3_aa: CASSVHNEQFF
d_call: NA; v_call: TRBV29-1; j_call: TRBJ1-1; clone_size: NA; cdr3_nt: TGCAGCGTCGTCGGGGGGCTGGGGAACACTGGAGCTTTCTTT; cdr3_aa: CSVVGGLGNTGAFF
d_call: NA; v_call: TRBV5-1; j_call: TRBJ2-1; clone_size: few; cdr3_nt: TGCGCCAGCAGCTTGCTCGGGAGACACAATGAGCAGTTCTTC; cdr3_aa: CASSLLGRHNEQFF
d_call: NA; v_call: TRBV20-1; j_call: TRBJ1-5; clone_size: NA; cdr3_nt: TGCAGTGTTAGGGCAGAGAATCAGCCCCAGCATTTT; cdr3_aa: CSVRAENQPQHF
d_call: TRBD2; v_call: TRBV12-3/TRBV12-4; j_call: TRBJ2-5; clone_size: once; cdr3_nt: TGTGCCAGCAAGCAGCGGGGCTACAATGAGCAGTACTTC; cdr3_aa: CASKQRGYNEQYF
d_call: NA; v_call: TRBV6-5; j_call: TRBJ1-5; clone_size: NA; cdr3_nt: TGTGCCAGCAGTTATGCTGGACCCTGGCAGCCCCAGCATTTT; cdr3_aa: CASSYAGPWQPQHF
d_call: NA; v_call: TRBV29-1; j_call: TRBJ1-2; clone_size: few; cdr3_nt: TGCAGCGTTCGAAGGTTAGGCGAGGGCTATGGCTACACCTTC; cdr3_aa: CSVRRLGEGYGYTF
d_call: TRBD2; v_call: TRBV27; j_call: TRBJ2-5; clone_size: NA; cdr3_nt: TGTGCCAGCAGTTTATGGGAGGGGGAGACCCAGTACTTC; cdr3_aa: CASSLWEGETQYF
d_call: NA; v_call: TRBV20-1; j_call: TRBJ1-2; clone_size: many; cdr3_nt: TGCAGTGCTAGAAACCCCGGCCAGAACTATGGCTACACCTTC; cdr3_aa: CSARNPGQNYGYTF
d_call: NA; v_call: TRBV20-1; j_call: TRBJ1-4; clone_size: NA; cdr3_nt: TGCAGTGCGGCCAAAGGTACGGCCAATGAAAAACTGTTTTTT; cdr3_aa: CSAAKGTANEKLFF
d_call: TRBD2; v_call: TRBV5-1; j_call: TRBJ2-1; clone_size: NA; cdr3_nt: TGCGCCAGCACTTTGGCAGGGAGGGATGAGCGGTTCTTC; cdr3_aa: CASTLAGRDERFF
d_call: NA; v_call: TRBV6-2/TRBV6-3; j_call: TRBJ2-3; clone_size: NA; cdr3_nt: TGTGCCAGCAGACTGGACACAGATACGCAGTATTTT; cdr3_aa: CASRLDTDTQYF
d_call: NA; v_call: TRBV7-9; j_call: TRBJ1-1; clone_size: NA; cdr3_nt: TGTGCCAGCAGCACAGTTCGGGTTGCGACTGAAGCTTTCTTT; cdr3_aa: CASSTVRVATEAFF
d_call: TRBD1; v_call: TRBV20-1; j_call: TRBJ2-1; clone_size: NA; cdr3_nt: TGCAGTGCTAGCAGGGGGCTGACTGAGCAGTTCTTC; cdr3_aa: CSASRGLTEQFF
d_call: NA; v_call: TRBV5-6; j_call: TRBJ1-5; clone_size: NA; cdr3_nt: TGTGCCAGCAGCTTGAACGTCGCCGGTGATCAGCCCCAGCATTTT; cdr3_aa: CASSLNVAGDQPQHF
d_call: NA; v_call: TRBV20-1; j_call: TRBJ1-4; clone_size: NA; cdr3_nt: TGCAGTGCTAGAGGGGGACCGCATGCAACTAATGAAAAACTGTTTTTT; cdr3_aa: CSARGGPHATNEKLFF
d_call: NA; v_call: TRBV20-1; j_call: TRBJ1-2; clone_size: few; cdr3_nt: TGCAGTGCGACTCTAGAACCAAAAGGCTCTGGCTACACCTTC; cdr3_aa: CSATLEPKGSGYTF
d_call: NA; v_call: TRBV29-1; j_call: TRBJ2-1; clone_size: many; cdr3_nt: TGCAGCGTTGCCTCAGACAATGAGCAGTTCTTC; cdr3_aa: CSVASDNEQFF
d_call: NA; v_call: TRBV6-5; j_call: TRBJ1-1; clone_size: NA; cdr3_nt: TGTGCCAGCGGACACACTGAAGCTTTCTTT; cdr3_aa: CASGHTEAFF
d_call: TRBD2; v_call: TRBV20-1; j_call: TRBJ2-7; clone_size: NA; cdr3_nt: TGCAGTGCTAGGGAGGCTAGCGGGGAATCCTACGAGCAGTACTTC; cdr3_aa: CSAREASGESYEQYF
d_call: TRBD1; v_call: TRBV20-1; j_call: TRBJ2-3; clone_size: few; cdr3_nt: TGCAGTGCCAACAGGGGGCCTTCTAGCACAGATACGCAGTATTTT; cdr3_aa: CSANRGPSSTDTQYF
d_call: NA; v_call: TRBV5-1; j_call: TRBJ1-1; clone_size: few; cdr3_nt: TGCGCCAGCTCGGGGGGGTTACTGAACACTGAAGCTTTCTTT; cdr3_aa: CASSGGLLNTEAFF
d_call: TRBD1; v_call: TRBV7-7; j_call: TRBJ2-5; clone_size: NA; cdr3_nt: TGTGCCAGCAGCTTGCTGCCGGGACAGGGGGCTGAGACCCAGTACTTC; cdr3_aa: CASSLLPGQGAETQYF
d_call: NA; v_call: TRBV5-1; j_call: TRBJ2-3; clone_size: once; cdr3_nt: TGCGCCAGCAGCGGCGAAGGGGGGACACCTAGCACAGATACGCAGTATTTT; cdr3_aa: CASSGEGGTPSTDTQYF
d_call: NA; v_call: TRBV5-6; j_call: TRBJ2-5; clone_size: NA; cdr3_nt: TGTGCCAGCAGCTTGAACCCAGGAGCGCAGGAGACCCAGTACTTC; cdr3_aa: CASSLNPGAQETQYF
d_call: TRBD2; v_call: TRBV6-1; j_call: TRBJ2-3; clone_size: few; cdr3_nt: TGTGCCAGCAGTGAAGTTTCTCTCCCAGCGGGGGGGCCCTATGCGCAGTATTTT; cdr3_aa: CASSEVSLPAGGPYAQYF
d_call: NA; v_call: TRBV29-1; j_call: TRBJ2-4; clone_size: NA; cdr3_nt: TGCAGCGCCGTGACTAGGGGGAAAAACATTCAGTACTTC; cdr3_aa: CSAVTRGKNIQYF
d_call: NA; v_call: TRBV5-6; j_call: TRBJ2-5; clone_size: once; cdr3_nt: TGTGCCAGCAGTCGGGCAGGGACGGCAGAGACCCAGTACTTC; cdr3_aa: CASSRAGTAETQYF